The 20 T cell receptor beta chains in this list originate from one sample, sequenced in a study of control samples from healthy donors and cancer patients (dated by TCRdb to about 2020). Libraries were constructed by the immunoSEQ multiplex PCR assay. TCRdb's version of the immuneACCESS table is confined to in-frame rearrangements and falls short of the full clone set. An unresolved V gene accounts for under half of the shortfall where checked; the remainder is of unknown origin. The sample records 140,000 to 150,000 clones, 75% to 95% of which are singletons. Approximately 3.2% of the sample is in the top ten clones. Sequencing was carried out using blood. Receptors originate from a man aged 25 to 40 in good health.

J is TRBJ2-3 and V is TRBV10-1; D possibly corresponds to TRBD2 (5 bases). V was shortened by 7 bases and J by 3 bases, with 14 bases between the two germline ends. Per germline, CDR1 WNHNN and CDR2 SYGVQD (reference sequence). This CDR3 spans 14 amino acids. The CDR3 reads CASNRAGQTDTQYF. CDR3 sequence (DNA): TGCGCCAGCAATCGGGCGGGCCAGACAGATACGCAGTATTTT.

The CDR3 DNA sequence: TGTGCCAGCAGTGGCGGGCGGTATCAGCCCCAGCATTTT. Protein: CASSGGRYQPQHF. The genes are TRBV6-2 or TRBV6-3 and TRBJ1-5; D is ambiguous. The CDR3 is 13 amino acids. Germline values: CDR1 MNHEY, CDR2 SVGEGT. V lost 5 bases and J lost 5, with 10 bases in between.

The chain recombines TRBV12-5 with TRBJ1-1; unclear D gene. The CDR3 covers 17 residues. The ends were cut back, 5 bases at V and 5 bases at J, with 24 bases in the middle. Germline CDR1 LGHNT, CDR2 FRNRAP. The CDR3 nucleotides are TGTGCTAGTGGTCCTCACAGCGGACTCACGGGCCGGACTGAAGCTTTCTTT. Amino acids: CASGPHSGLTGRTEAFF. Drawing the rest from reference TRBV12-5 and TRBJ1-1, the complete variable domain is DARVTQTPRHKVTEMGQEVTMRCQPILGHNTVFWYRQTMMQGLELLAYFRNRAPLDDSGMPKDRFSAEMPDATLATLKIQPSEPRDSAVYFCASGPHSGLTGRTEAFFGQGTRLTVV.

The rearrangement uses TRBV9 and TRBJ1-2; 7 nucleotides agree with TRBD1. Trimming cost V 0 bases and J 2 bases; bases outside gene matches: 4. The CDR3 loop spans 15 amino acids. CDR1 and CDR2 from the germline V gene are SGDLS and YYNGEE. The CDR3 sequence: CASSVETGRNYGYTF. The CDR3 nucleotides are TGTGCCAGCAGCGTAGAGACAGGGCGGAACTATGGCTACACCTTC.

V usage is TRBV6-5 and J usage is TRBJ1-3; TRBD1 might be the D (5 bases). V was clipped by 2 bases and J by 0 bases, with 11 bases between them. The germline V gene has CDR1 MNHEY and CDR2 SVGAGI. The CDR3 extends over 16 amino acids. CDR3 amino acids: CASSYRWGISGNTIYF. CDR3 DNA sequence: TGTGCCAGCAGTTACCGGTGGGGGATCTCTGGAAACACCATATATTTT.

This clone has a handful of counts. The chain employs TRBV15 and TRBJ2-3; D gene uncertain. Germline V lookup: CDR1 LNHNV, CDR2 YYDKDF (reference sequence). V was trimmed by 8 bases and J by 1 base, leaving 10 bases between them. This CDR3 region has 13 residues. The CDR3 spells CATLLAGTDTQYF. CDR3 DNA sequence: TGTGCCACCCTTTTAGCCGGCACAGATACGCAGTATTTT.

The chain couples TRBV6-5 to TRBJ1-2; 8 positions agree with TRBD1. Germline assignment: CDR1 MNHEY and CDR2 SVGAGI. The ends lost 2 bases at V and 2 bases at J; junction bases unmatched: 4. The CDR3 spans 15 residues. In nucleotides, the CDR3 is TGTGCCAGCAGTTACCTGACAGGGGAAAACTATGGCTACACCTTC. Translated, it gives CASSYLTGENYGYTF.

The genes are TRBV5-1 and TRBJ1-1; no clear D. Germline V CDR1 and CDR2: SGHRS, YFSETQ. V dropped 6 bases and J dropped 8 bases, with 11 bases sitting between them. The CDR3 is made up of 11 amino acids. The CDR3 spells CASTLRGEAFF. The CDR3 DNA sequence: TGCGCCAGCACCCTTCGTGGGGAAGCTTTCTTT. Full variable domain (outside the CDR3, taken from reference TRBV5-1 and TRBJ1-1): KAGVTQTPRYLIKTRGQQVTLSCSPISGHRSVSWYQQTPGQGLQFLFEYFSETQRNKGNFPGRFSGRQFSNSRSEMNVSTLELGDSALYLCASTLRGEAFFGQGTRLTVV.

The rearrangement links TRBV10-3 to TRBJ1-1; D perhaps matches TRBD1 (6 bases). V was shortened by 11 bases and J by 0 bases, with 13 bases between the two germline ends. The germline CDR1 and CDR2 sequences are ENHRY and SYGVKD. The CDR3 is 13 residues long. The chain's CDR3 is CASNRDMNTEAFF. CDR3 nucleotides: TGTGCCTCTAACAGGGACATGAACACTGAAGCTTTCTTT.

The V gene is TRBV15, the J gene TRBJ1-6; D gene unclear. The CDR3 length is 16 residues. Trimming stripped 0 bases from V and 7 bases from J, with 13 bases between. Germline V lookup: CDR1 LNHNV, CDR2 YYDKDF (reference sequence). DNA for the CDR3: TGTGCCACCAGCAGAGAATTTGCAGTGAAGAATTCACCCCTCCACTTT. The encoded protein is CATSREFAVKNSPLHF.

The chain uses TRBV24-1 and TRBJ1-2; possible D gene TRBD1, 5 bases. The V gene's germline CDR1 is KGHDR and CDR2 SFDVKD. The CDR3 loop spans 14 amino acids. The V end lost 2 bases, the J end lost 2 bases, and 8 bases lay between the germline ends. The CDR3 region is CATSDWGLNYGYTF. CDR3 nucleotides: TGTGCCACCAGTGATTGGGGACTGAACTATGGCTACACCTTC.

Here the CDR3 reads CASSYVGGSEQFF. In nucleotides, the CDR3 is TGTGCCAGCAGTTACGTTGGGGGCAGTGAGCAGTTCTTC. The chain is built from TRBV6-2 or TRBV6-3 and TRBJ2-1, with D perhaps matching TRBD1 (6 bases). Trimming removed 2 bases from V and 9 bases from J, with 11 bases in between. From germline, CDR1 is MNHEY and CDR2 SVGEGT. There are 13 residues in the CDR3.

This clone was observed a single time. The rearrangement joins TRBV25-1 to TRBJ2-1; the D is unclear. The CDR3 consists of 14 residues. V lost 6 bases and J lost 6, with 15 bases in between. Germline CDR1 MGHDK, CDR2 SYGVNS. In nucleotides, the CDR3 is TGTGCCAGCAGAAGATACTGGGCCGGCAATGAGCAGTTCTTC. Protein product: CASRRYWAGNEQFF.

This clone was picked up a small number of times. The chain links TRBV30 to TRBJ2-3; either TRBD1 or TRBD2 may fit D (6 bases each). The V and J ends lost 0 bases and 2 bases respectively, with 12 bases between them. The CDR3 runs 15 residues. Germline assignment: CDR1 GTSNPN and CDR2 SVGIG (reference sequence). The CDR3 DNA is TGTGCCTGGAGTGTAAGGGGGGCGAACACAGATACGCAGTATTTT. It specifies CAWSVRGANTDTQYF.

The rearrangement joins TRBV29-1 to TRBJ1-2; TRBD1 aligns across 9 bases. Germline V lookup: CDR1 SQVTM, CDR2 ANQGSEA. CDR3 size: 12 residues. V was clipped by 7 bases and J by 6 bases; unmatched bases: 6. The CDR3 sequence is CSAAGQGDGYTF. The CDR3 DNA reads TGCAGCGCGGCGGGACAGGGAGATGGCTACACCTTC.

On this clone: One junction end does not reproduce the germline sequence, and a read error may be involved. This chain links TRBV18 with TRBJ2-1; the match to TRBD1 covers 7 bases. The CDR3 length is 13 residues. Germline CDR1 and CDR2: KGHSH and LQKENI. In nucleotides, the CDR3 is TGTGCCAGCGCACCGGACAGGTGGAATGAGCAGTTCTTC. Translating it yields CASAPDRWNEQFF.

The sample holds one count of this clone. This sequence joins TRBV15 and TRBJ2-3, with 10 bases lining up with TRBD2. Germline CDR1 and CDR2: LNHNV and YYDKDF (reference sequence). This CDR3 is 16 amino acids long. V shed 0 bases and J 2 bases; nucleotides not matched to a gene: 2. The CDR3 protein is CATSRELAGYTDTQYF. The CDR3 coding sequence is TGTGCCACCAGCAGAGAACTAGCGGGGTACACAGATACGCAGTATTTT.

The CDR3: CASTVTSGGTDTQYF. CDR3 nucleotide sequence: TGTGCCAGCACCGTGACTAGCGGGGGCACAGATACGCAGTATTTT. The V gene is TRBV9, the J gene TRBJ2-3; 11 bases match TRBD2. V trimming: 6 bases; J trimming: 1 base; junction bases outside the gene matches: 4. The CDR3 covers 15 residues. Germline V gene sequence: CDR1 SGDLS, CDR2 YYNGEE.

The chain combines TRBV9 with TRBJ2-1, with D perhaps assigned TRBD1 or TRBD2 (5 bases each). V lost 3 bases and J 6 bases, leaving 16 bases between the germline ends. CDR3 length equals 15 residues. CDR1 is SGDLS, CDR2 YYNGEE, per germline. The CDR3 DNA sequence: TGTGCCAGCAGCGGGGACCCTAGGAACCCCAATGAGCAGTTCTTC. Its protein product is CASSGDPRNPNEQFF.

The genes are TRBV27 and TRBJ2-1; TRBD1 matches at 7 bases. The CDR3 has 13 amino acids. The ends lost 4 bases at V and 6 bases at J; junction bases unmatched: 3. Per germline, CDR1 MNHEY and CDR2 SMNVEV (reference sequence). The CDR3 is CASSSTGRNEQFF. CDR3 sequence (DNA): TGTGCCAGCAGTTCGACAGGGCGCAATGAGCAGTTCTTC.